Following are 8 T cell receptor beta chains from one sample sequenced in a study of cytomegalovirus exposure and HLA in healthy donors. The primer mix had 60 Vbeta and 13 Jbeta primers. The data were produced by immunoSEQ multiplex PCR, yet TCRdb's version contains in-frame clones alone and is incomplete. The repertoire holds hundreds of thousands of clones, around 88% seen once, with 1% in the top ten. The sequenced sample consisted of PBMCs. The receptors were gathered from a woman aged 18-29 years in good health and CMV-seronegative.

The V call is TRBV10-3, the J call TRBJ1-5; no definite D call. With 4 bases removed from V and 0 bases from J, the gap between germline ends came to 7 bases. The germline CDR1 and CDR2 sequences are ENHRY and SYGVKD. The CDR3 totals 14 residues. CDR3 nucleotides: TGTGCCATCAGTGCCGAGGTTAGCAATCAGCCCCAGCATTTT. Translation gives CAISAEVSNQPQHF.

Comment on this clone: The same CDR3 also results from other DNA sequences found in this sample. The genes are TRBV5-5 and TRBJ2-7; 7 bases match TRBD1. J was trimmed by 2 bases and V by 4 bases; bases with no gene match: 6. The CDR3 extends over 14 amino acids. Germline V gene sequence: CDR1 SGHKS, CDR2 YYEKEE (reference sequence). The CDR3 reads CASSPTGTAYEQYF. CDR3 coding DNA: TGTGCCAGCAGCCCAACCGGGACAGCCTACGAGCAGTACTTC.

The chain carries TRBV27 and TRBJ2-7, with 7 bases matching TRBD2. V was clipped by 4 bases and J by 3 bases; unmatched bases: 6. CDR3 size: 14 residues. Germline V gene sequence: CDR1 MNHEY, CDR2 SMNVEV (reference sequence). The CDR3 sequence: CASSYDGRSYEQYF. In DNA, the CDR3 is TGTGCCAGCAGTTACGACGGGAGGAGCTACGAGCAGTACTTC.

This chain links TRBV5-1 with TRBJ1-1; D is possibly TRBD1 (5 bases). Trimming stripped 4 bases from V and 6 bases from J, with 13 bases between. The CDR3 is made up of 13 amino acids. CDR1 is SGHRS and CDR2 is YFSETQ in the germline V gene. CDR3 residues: CASSPTWGAEAFF. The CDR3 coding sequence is TGCGCCAGCAGCCCGACTTGGGGCGCTGAAGCTTTCTTT.

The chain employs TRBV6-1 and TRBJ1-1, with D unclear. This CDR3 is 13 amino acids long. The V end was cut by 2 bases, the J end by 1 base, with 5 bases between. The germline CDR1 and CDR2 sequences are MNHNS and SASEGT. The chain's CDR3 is CASSEFRNTEAFF. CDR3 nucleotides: TGTGCCAGCAGTGAATTTAGGAACACTGAAGCTTTCTTT.

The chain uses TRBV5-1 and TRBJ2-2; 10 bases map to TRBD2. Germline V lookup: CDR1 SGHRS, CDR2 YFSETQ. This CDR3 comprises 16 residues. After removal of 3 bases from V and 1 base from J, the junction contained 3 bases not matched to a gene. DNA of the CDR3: TGCGCCAGCAGCTCGATAGCGGGAGGGAACACCGGGGAGCTGTTTTTT. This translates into CASSSIAGGNTGELFF.

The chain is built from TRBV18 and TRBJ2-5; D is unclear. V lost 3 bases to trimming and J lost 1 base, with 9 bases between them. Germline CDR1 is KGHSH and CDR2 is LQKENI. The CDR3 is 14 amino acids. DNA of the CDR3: TGTGCCAGCTCACCCGCGACAATCCAAGAGACCCAGTACTTC. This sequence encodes CASSPATIQETQYF.

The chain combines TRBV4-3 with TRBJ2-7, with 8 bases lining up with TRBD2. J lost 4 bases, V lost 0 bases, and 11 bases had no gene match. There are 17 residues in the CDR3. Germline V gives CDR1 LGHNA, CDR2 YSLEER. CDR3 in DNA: TGCGCCAGCAGCCAAGATGGGCGGGAGGCTAACCCTTACGAGCAGTACTTC. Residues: CASSQDGREANPYEQYF.